This TCR beta chain comes out of a study of shared T cell receptors in the human thymus. The CDR3 extends over 15 amino acids. V was pared by 0 bases and J by 4 bases, with 9 bases between. The germline V gene has CDR1 MGHDK and CDR2 SYGVNS. Only a few counts were recorded for this clone. Sequencing used immunoSEQ multiplex PCR; TCRdb keeps in-frame clones, though not all of them. The table shows approximately 730,000 clones, with roughly 85% occurring only once. These data were also filed under a second study, of human thymus T cells. In that study: Having corrective surgery for congenital heart defects, healthy Finnish infants were the ones who donated. Thymus tissue for the work was resected from patients undergoing corrective heart surgery.

This TCR derives from a girl younger than two with a congenital heart defect. Sequenced material: thymocytes. The J gene is TRBJ2-2, the V gene TRBV25-1; TRBD1 is a possible D gene (5 bases). CDR3 region: CASSEYDSPTGELFF. The CDR3 coding sequence is TGTGCCAGCAGTGAATACGACAGCCCCACCGGGGAGCTGTTTTTT. Using reference TRBV25-1 and TRBJ2-2 for the parts outside the CDR3, the full variable domain is EADIYQTPRYLVIGTGKKITLECSQTMGHDKMYWYQQDPGMELHLIHYSYGVNSTEKGDLSSESTVSRIRTEHFPLTLESARPSHTSQYLCASSEYDSPTGELFFGEGSRLTVL.